The 4 T cell receptor beta chains given below trace back to one sample, sequenced in a study of OX40 agonist ivuxolimab in advanced cancers. Sequencing used immunoSEQ multiplex PCR; TCRdb keeps in-frame clones, though not all of them. The repertoire holds some 80,000 clones, with 84% as singletons. Specimen: CD4+ or CD8+ T cells sorted from blood, collected in a trial of the OX40 agonist ivuxolimab. These receptors originate from an adult with an advanced solid tumor such as melanoma, head and neck, liver or kidney cancer.

This clone was seen a few times. The V gene is TRBV4-2, the J gene TRBJ1-1; unclear D gene. This CDR3 is 15 amino acids long. The V end lost 4 bases, the J end lost 1 base, and 13 bases lay between the germline ends. CDR1 LGHNA and CDR2 YNFKEQ come from the germline V gene. CDR3 coding DNA: TGTGCCAGCAGCCCGTCAGGAAGGGAGAACACTGAAGCTTTCTTT. This codes for CASSPSGRENTEAFF.

The chain joins TRBV18 to TRBJ1-2; D gene unclear. V was trimmed by 4 bases and J by 4 bases, leaving 10 bases between them. There are 13 residues in the CDR3. Per the germline V gene, CDR1 is KGHSH and CDR2 is LQKENI. CDR3 loop: CASSQETAYGYTF. The CDR3 DNA follows: TGTGCCAGCTCACAGGAAACAGCCTATGGCTACACCTTC.

The rearrangement uses TRBV10-3 and TRBJ2-3; D tentatively fits TRBD1 or TRBD2 (5 bases each). From germline, CDR1 is ENHRY and CDR2 SYGVKD. The CDR3 is made up of 13 amino acids. Between the trimmed V and J ends, which lost 10 bases and 0 bases, there was a span of 11 bases. The CDR3 sequence: CATHGASTDTQYF. The DNA for the CDR3 is TGTGCCACCCACGGGGCTAGCACAGATACGCAGTATTTT.

In its sample, this clone was seen once. J is TRBJ1-1 and V is TRBV2; no clear D. This CDR3 region has 15 residues. The germline CDR1 and CDR2 sequences are SNHLY and FYNNEI. The ends were cut back, 1 base at V and 0 bases at J, with 9 bases in the middle. The DNA of the CDR3 is TGTGCCAGCAGTGAAGTCATGTCCCTGAACACTGAAGCTTTCTTT. Translation gives CASSEVMSLNTEAFF.